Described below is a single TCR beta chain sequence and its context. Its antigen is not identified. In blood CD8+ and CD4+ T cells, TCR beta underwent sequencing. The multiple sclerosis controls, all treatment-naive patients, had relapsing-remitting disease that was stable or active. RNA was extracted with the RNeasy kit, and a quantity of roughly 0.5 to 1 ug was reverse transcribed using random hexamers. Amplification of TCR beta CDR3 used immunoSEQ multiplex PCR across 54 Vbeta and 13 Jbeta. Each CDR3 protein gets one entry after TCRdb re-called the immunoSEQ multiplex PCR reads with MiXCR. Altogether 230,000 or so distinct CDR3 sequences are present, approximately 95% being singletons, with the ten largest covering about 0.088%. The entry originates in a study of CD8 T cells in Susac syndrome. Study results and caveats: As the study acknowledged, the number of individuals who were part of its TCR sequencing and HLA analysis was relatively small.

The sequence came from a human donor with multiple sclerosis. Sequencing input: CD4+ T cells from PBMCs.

The chain's CDR3 is CSAAGGPWETQYF. DNA of the CDR3: TGCAGTGCCGCGGGGGGGCCTTGGGAGACCCAGTACTTC. The chain uses TRBV20-1 and TRBJ2-5; 9 bases line up with TRBD2. This CDR3 is built from 13 residues. Losses at the gene ends were 6 bases for V and 5 bases for J; bases not matched to a gene: 7. CDR1 is DFQATT, CDR2 SNEGSKA, per germline (reference sequence).